What follows is one T cell receptor beta chain and its context. No antigen is known for it. The V end was cut by 0 bases, the J end by 8 bases, with 5 bases between. The CDR3 spans 12 residues. Germline CDR1 reads MNHEY; CDR2 reads SMNVEV (reference sequence). This sample was included in a study of regulatory T cells in long-lasting Graves disease. Study results and caveats: Small sample size may have lowered accuracy.

Indicated time point: newly diagnosed GD, antithyroid drugs for less than 3 months. After RNA was extracted from PBMCs, the TCR library was made from it. Assembly of TCR beta libraries relied on iRepertoire HTBI primers together with Arm-PCR of CDR3 regions. In TCRdb, the multiplex PCR reads were re-called with MiXCR into one record per CDR3 protein. The sample yields a few hundred thousand distinct CDR3 sequences, roughly 17% seen once. These data were also filed under a second study, of T cells in Graves' hyperthyroidism and ophthalmopathy. That report notes: A first-round RT-PCR of the TCR CDR3 used the HTBI primer set. The authors' 13 V-J model separated ophthalmopathy from stable hyperthyroidism. Ophthalmopathy got predicted by the model a median approximately 6 months before its onset.

The receptor was isolated from a woman under 30 with Graves disease. V and J are TRBV27 and TRBJ2-1; the D is unclear. The starting material was peripheral blood mononuclear cells (PBMCs), obtained at new diagnosis, from a patient treated with antithyroid drugs. The CDR3 coding sequence is TGTGCCAGCAGTTTATCGGTACATGAGCAGTTCTTC. This codes for CASSLSVHEQFF.